This T cell receptor beta chain was recovered during a study of immune evolution from preneoplasia to lung adenocarcinoma. Overall study: HLA loss of heterozygosity: 5.5% to 8.5% AIS, about 15% MIA, about 31% ADC, none AAH.

The CDR3 contains 11 residues. The V gene's germline CDR1 is SNHLY and CDR2 FYNNEI. Trimming took 5 bases from V and 5 from J, leaving 6 bases between them. Findings of the study overall: Normal lung had the highest top T cell clone frequencies. Later-stage lesions seemingly showed higher T cell density and diversity than normal lung.

Between the mid-2010s and the late 2010s, patients underwent resection in Japan or China. About this clone itself: Its antigen is currently unknown.

TCRdb's table, derived via immunoSEQ multiplex PCR, lists solely in-frame clones and lacks some. The sample shows thousands of clones, about nine tenths of them seen only once. The specimen sequenced was FFPE minimally invasive lung adenocarcinoma tissue. The sequence was collected from a donor older than 65 with lung adenocarcinoma. The chain carries TRBV2 and TRBJ2-5; no reliable D call. The CDR3: CASSQKETQYF. CDR3 in DNA: TGTGCCAGCAGTCAGAAGGAGACCCAGTACTTC.